A selection of T cell receptor beta chains follows, all from one sample in a study of cytomegalovirus exposure and HLA in healthy donors. Clones were read by immunoSEQ multiplex PCR, and TCRdb kept only the in-frame ones, dropping some. The sample has roughly 130,000 clones, 70% to 75% seen once. The sample taken for sequencing was PBMCs. All receptors derive from a woman between 40 and 50 years old in good health and CMV-seronegative. CDR3s include the opening cysteine and the closing phenylalanine or tryptophan. Fields, in order: D gene, CDR3 length, clone size, J gene, V gene, CDR3 DNA, CDR3 protein. D genes are given only for firm matches. Clone size is not always given. Where it is, it says once, few, many or a class for expanded clones.

>.|15|.|TRBJ2-1|TRBV9
TGTGCCAGCAGCCCCCGACCTGACACTTACAATGAGCAGTTCTTC
CASSPRPDTYNEQFF
>.|15|.|TRBJ1-3|TRBV6-6
TGTGCCAGCAGTCCACAGGGTCCGTCCAGAAACACCATATATTTT
CASSPQGPSRNTIYF
>.|15|.|TRBJ1-4|TRBV6-6
TGTGCCAGCAGTTACTCTAGATCAACTAATGAAAAACTGTTTTTT
CASSYSRSTNEKLFF
>.|14|.|TRBJ2-4|TRBV6-1
TGTGCCAGCTTACAGACTATAGCCAAAAACATTCAGTACTTC
CASLQTIAKNIQYF
>TRBD1|13|.|TRBJ2-3|TRBV29-1
TGCAGCGTTCTAGGACAGGGGGTAGATACGCAGTATTTT
CSVLGQGVDTQYF
>.|15|.|TRBJ2-3|TRBV4-2
TGTGCCAGCAGCCACCGGAGGGACCCCACAGATACGCAGTATTTT
CASSHRRDPTDTQYF
>TRBD2|17|.|TRBJ2-2|TRBV4-2
TGTGCCAGCAGCCAAGAACACGGGGGGTCTTACACCGGGGAGCTGTTTTTT
CASSQEHGGSYTGELFF
>TRBD2|16|.|TRBJ2-3|TRBV7-2
TGTGCCAGCAGCTTTCTAGCGGGGGGGTTTACAGATACGCAGTATTTT
CASSFLAGGFTDTQYF
>.|15|.|TRBJ1-2|TRBV7-8
TGTGCCAGCAGCCAAACAGGGTCGGGGGGCTATGGCTACACCTTC
CASSQTGSGGYGYTF
>TRBD1|14|.|TRBJ1-2|TRBV9
TGTGCCAGCAGCGTAGAAGGGACAGGGTATGGCTACACCTTC
CASSVEGTGYGYTF
>.|13|.|TRBJ1-1|TRBV5-1
TGCGCCAGCAGCTTACATGAGAACACTGAAGCTTTCTTT
CASSLHENTEAFF
>.|15|.|TRBJ2-5|TRBV5-4
TGTGCCAGCAGACAACAGGGATACCCATTGGAGACCCAGTACTTC
CASRQQGYPLETQYF
>TRBD1|15|.|TRBJ1-6|TRBV19
TGTGCCAGTAGTACCCCCCGACAGGGAGGTTCACCCCTCCACTTT
CASSTPRQGGSPLHF
>TRBD1|14|.|TRBJ2-3|TRBV2
TGTGCCAGCAGTCCGGACAGGGTCACAGATACGCAGTATTTT
CASSPDRVTDTQYF
>TRBD2|20|.|TRBJ2-3|TRBV5-4
TGTGCCAGCAGCTTGTTGTCCGGGACTAGCGGGGGTGGGACGGCAGATACGCAGTATTTT
CASSLLSGTSGGGTADTQYF
>.|11|few|TRBJ1-1|TRBV27
TGTGCCAGCAGCCATAACACTGAAGCTTTCTTT
CASSHNTEAFF
>.|13|.|TRBJ2-7|TRBV25-1
TGTGCCACCTCGGTCGGGGGCTCCTACGAGCAGTACTTC
CATSVGGSYEQYF
>.|12|.|TRBJ1-3|TRBV6-1
TGTGCCAGCAGTGTAAATGGAAACACCATATATTTT
CASSVNGNTIYF
>TRBD1|14|few|TRBJ1-1|TRBV5-8
TGTGCCAGCAGCCCCCGACAGGGGAACACTGAAGCTTTCTTT
CASSPRQGNTEAFF
>.|11|.|TRBJ1-1|TRBV20-1
TGCAGTCCGGGGTTTAACACTGAAGCTTTCTTT
CSPGFNTEAFF
>TRBD1|16|.|TRBJ2-5|TRBV5-1
TGCGCCAGCATATCAGGGGGCGCCACAGTCGGGGAGACCCAGTACTTC
CASISGGATVGETQYF
>TRBD1|15|.|TRBJ1-2|TRBV5-1
TGCGCCAGCAGCACGGGGGACAGGGAGGTCTATGGCTACACCTTC
CASSTGDREVYGYTF
>.|14|.|TRBJ2-2|TRBV7-9
TGTGCCAGCAGCTTAGCGAGGGATACCGGGGAGCTGTTTTTT
CASSLARDTGELFF
>TRBD1|15|.|TRBJ1-1|TRBV7-9
TGTGCCAGCAGCTTATGGACAGGGTCGGCTACTGAAGCTTTCTTT
CASSLWTGSATEAFF
>.|15|.|TRBJ1-5|TRBV5-8
TGTGCCAGCGCTGGAGGGACGGTTAGCAATCAGCCCCAGCATTTT
CASAGGTVSNQPQHF
>TRBD2|18|.|TRBJ2-1|TRBV27
TGTGCCAGCAGTCCCCCACTCGGGACTAGCGGGGATAACAATGAGCAGTTCTTC
CASSPPLGTSGDNNEQFF
>TRBD1|15|.|TRBJ2-3|TRBV2
TGTGCCAGCCGACCTACAGGGGTTCTCACAGATACGCAGTATTTT
CASRPTGVLTDTQYF
>TRBD1|18|.|TRBJ1-6|TRBV2
TGTGCTAGCCTACCCGGGACAGGGAATATCTTCTATAATTCACCCCTCCACTTT
CASLPGTGNIFYNSPLHF
>TRBD1|17|.|TRBJ2-6|TRBV15
TGTGCCACCAGGGGAACAGGGGGCGGTGGTGGGGCCAACGTCCTGACTTTC
CATRGTGGGGGANVLTF
>TRBD1|11|.|TRBJ1-1|TRBV5-4
TGTGCCAGCAGCTCACAGGGGGTAGCTTTCTTT
CASSSQGVAFF